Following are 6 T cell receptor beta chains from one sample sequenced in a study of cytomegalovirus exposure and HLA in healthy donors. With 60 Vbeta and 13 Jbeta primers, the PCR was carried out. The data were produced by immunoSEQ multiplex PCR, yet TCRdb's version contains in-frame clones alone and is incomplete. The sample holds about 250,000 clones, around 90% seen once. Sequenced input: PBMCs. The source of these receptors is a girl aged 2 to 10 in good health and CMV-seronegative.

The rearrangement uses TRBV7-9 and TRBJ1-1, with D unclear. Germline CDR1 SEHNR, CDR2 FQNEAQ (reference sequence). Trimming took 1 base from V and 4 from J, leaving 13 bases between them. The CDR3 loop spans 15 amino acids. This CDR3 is CASSLGSPHFTEAFF. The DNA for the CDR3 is TGTGCCAGCAGCTTAGGTTCACCCCACTTCACTGAAGCTTTCTTT.

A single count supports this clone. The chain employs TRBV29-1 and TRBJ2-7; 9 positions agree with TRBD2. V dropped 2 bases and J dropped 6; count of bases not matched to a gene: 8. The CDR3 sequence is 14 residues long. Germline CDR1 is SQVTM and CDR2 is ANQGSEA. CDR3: CSVEFGLAGTEQYF. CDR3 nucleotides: TGCAGCGTTGAATTCGGGCTAGCGGGAACCGAGCAGTACTTC.

CDR3 DNA: TGTGCCAGCAGTTACTCGACTCTTTGGGACAGCACTGAAGCTTTCTTT. The encoded protein is CASSYSTLWDSTEAFF. This rearrangement joins TRBV6-5 to TRBJ1-1, with 7 bases aligning to TRBD1. CDR3 length: 16 amino acids. Germline V lookup: CDR1 MNHEY, CDR2 SVGAGI. J lost 4 bases, V lost 0 bases, and 8 bases had no gene match.

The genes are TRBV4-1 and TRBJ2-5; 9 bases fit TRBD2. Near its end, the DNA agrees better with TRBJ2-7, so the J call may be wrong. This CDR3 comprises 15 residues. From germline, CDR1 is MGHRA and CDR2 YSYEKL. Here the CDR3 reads CASSDGTSILYEQYF. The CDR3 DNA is TGCGCCAGCAGCGACGGGACTAGCATTCTCTACGAGCAGTACTTC.

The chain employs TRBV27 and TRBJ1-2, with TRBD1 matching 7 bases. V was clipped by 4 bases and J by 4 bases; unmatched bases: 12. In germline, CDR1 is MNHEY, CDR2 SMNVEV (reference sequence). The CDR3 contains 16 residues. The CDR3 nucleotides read TGTGCCAGCAGTTCCCACCTTAAGACAGGGCTCTATGGCTACACCTTC. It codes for CASSSHLKTGLYGYTF.

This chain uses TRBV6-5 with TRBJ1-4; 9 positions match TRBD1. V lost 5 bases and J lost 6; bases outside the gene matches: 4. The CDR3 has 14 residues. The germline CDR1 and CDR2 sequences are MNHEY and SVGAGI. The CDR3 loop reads CASSETGGDEKLFF. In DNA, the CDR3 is TGTGCCAGCAGTGAGACAGGGGGAGATGAAAAACTGTTTTTT.